Here is one TCR beta chain with its context. V dropped 6 bases and J dropped 1 base, with 13 bases sitting between them. The CDR3 totals 14 residues. Germline V lookup: CDR1 SGHRS, CDR2 YFSETQ. This sample stems from a study of control samples from healthy donors and cancer patients. Here immunoSEQ multiplex PCR was the method, and the copy in TCRdb shows in-frame clones only, minus some. The sample shows 100,000 to 150,000 clones, 85% to 95% of them seen only once. The sample taken for sequencing was PBMCs. The rearrangement joins TRBV5-1 to TRBJ2-5; perhaps D is TRBD1 or TRBD2 (5 bases each). The source is a man older than 75 with head and neck cancer. The CDR3 nucleotides are TGCGCCAGCAAACTCCCGGGACGCCAAGAGACCCAGTACTTC. Protein sequence: CASKLPGRQETQYF.